Following are 32 T cell receptor beta chains from one sample sequenced in a study of T cell repertoires in cytomegalovirus infection. TCRdb analysed the reads with MiXCR anew, one entry per CDR3 protein. The repertoire includes tens of thousands of distinct CDR3 sequences, about a fifth of them detected once, and around half sits in the top ten. No antigens are known for them. The sequencing here drew on CD8+ T cells from cultured PBMCs, taken from culture after CMV antigen stimulation. Receptor source: a human donor in good health (CMV status not recorded). Some clones in this sample may be carry-over from other donors' samples.

The table lists this clonotype with many counts. The V call is TRBV13, the J call TRBJ2-1, with TRBD1 identical over 8 bases. Per germline, CDR1 PRHDT and CDR2 FYEKMQ (reference sequence). V trimming: 7 bases; J trimming: 2 bases; junction bases outside the gene matches: 7. The CDR3 is 15 amino acids. The CDR3 DNA reads as TGTGCCAGCACCTTGGGACAGGCAACCTACAATGAGCAGTTCTTC. Protein: CASTLGQATYNEQFF.

This clonotype came up a few times. The chain has TRBV24-1 and TRBJ1-2, with D tentatively TRBD1 (6 bases). In germline, CDR1 is KGHDR, CDR2 SFDVKD. Trimming left V 8 bases short and J 6 bases short, with 15 bases between. The CDR3 is made up of 13 amino acids. CDR3 region: CATKATGQHGYTF. The CDR3 nucleotides are TGTGCCACCAAGGCCACAGGGCAACATGGCTACACCTTC.

This clonotype was seen ten or more times. The CDR3 DNA reads as TGTGCCAGCAGCGGCAGGGGGGCGGGGAACACTGAAGCTTTCTTT. Translating it yields CASSGRGAGNTEAFF. This chain connects TRBV7-6 to TRBJ1-1, with 7 bases aligning to TRBD1. The CDR3 has 15 amino acids. J lost 1 base, V lost 5 bases, and 7 bases had no gene match. Germline V lookup: CDR1 SGHVS, CDR2 FNYEAQ.

This clonotype was detected ten times or more. V and J are TRBV4-1 and TRBJ1-3; D call uncertain. The CDR3 has 18 amino acids. Looked up from germline, CDR1 is MGHRA and CDR2 is YSYEKL. V was cut by 0 bases and J by 0 bases, with 15 bases left in between. The CDR3 DNA follows: TGCGCCAGCAGCCAAGACTTTTATATGGGGTTCTCTGGAAACACCATATATTTT. Its translation: CASSQDFYMGFSGNTIYF.

This clonotype has only a few counts. The V and J genes are TRBV5-1 and TRBJ2-1; unclear D gene. Trimming left V 1 base short and J 7 bases short, with 12 bases between. The CDR3 has 14 residues. Per the germline V gene, CDR1 is SGHRS and CDR2 is YFSETQ. The CDR3 spells CASSLFSEGNEQFF. For the CDR3, the DNA is TGCGCCAGCAGCTTGTTCTCAGAAGGGAATGAGCAGTTCTTC.

The chain links TRBV27 to TRBJ1-5; no clear D gene. Trimming removed 2 bases at V and 3 bases at J, with 11 bases between. The germline gives CDR1 MNHEY, CDR2 SMNVEV (reference sequence). This CDR3 spans 15 amino acids. CDR3 protein: CASSLRVGINQPQHF. The DNA for the CDR3 is TGTGCCAGCAGTTTAAGGGTGGGGATCAATCAGCCCCAGCATTTT.

For this clonotype: This clone may be a read error of a much larger clone one base away. The rearrangement joins TRBV29-1 to TRBJ2-4; 12 bases line up with TRBD1. The V segment lost 4 bases and the J segment 2 bases; nucleotides outside the gene matches: 6. Germline lookup yields CDR1 SQVTM and CDR2 ANQGSEA. This CDR3 contains 16 residues. The CDR3 here is CSVGDRGRGTKNIQYF. The CDR3 DNA reads as TGCAGCGTTGGGGACAGGGGGCGGGGGACCAAAAACATTCAGTACTTC.

Ten or more counts support this clonotype. This chain links TRBV7-8 with TRBJ2-1, with 8 bases aligning to TRBD2. The CDR3 is 17 residues long. The germline gives CDR1 SGHVS, CDR2 FQNEAQ. Trimming cost V 1 base and J 7 bases; bases outside gene matches: 12. CDR3 protein: CASSLGRVSGIGNEQFF. The CDR3 DNA reads as TGTGCCAGCAGCTTAGGTCGGGTTAGCGGGATTGGGAATGAGCAGTTCTTC.

This chain joins TRBV11-1 and TRBJ2-1; D not certain. Germline CDR1 is SGHAT and CDR2 is FQDESV (reference sequence). The CDR3 runs 12 residues. V was cut by 5 bases and J by 4 bases, with 6 bases left in between. The CDR3 is CASSLEYNEQFF. The CDR3 region has the DNA TGTGCCAGCAGCCTTGAATACAATGAGCAGTTCTTC.

This clonotype is deemed medium-sized. V usage is TRBV7-8 and J usage is TRBJ2-3, with D unclear. Per the germline V gene, CDR1 is SGHVS and CDR2 is FQNEAQ. Trimming shortened V by 5 bases and J by 6 bases, and 9 bases separated the two germline ends. The CDR3 totals 12 residues. The CDR3 region is CASSPSPDTQYF. CDR3 nucleotide sequence: TGTGCCAGCAGCCCTTCCCCTGATACGCAGTATTTT.

This clonotype was seen many times. The chain employs TRBV19 and TRBJ1-6; D is perhaps TRBD1 (5 bases). This CDR3 has 13 residues. Germline CDR1 is LNHDA and CDR2 is SQIVND (reference sequence). Trimming cost V 2 bases and J 10 bases, with 9 bases left between them. CDR3 region: CASSIWGGSPLHF. CDR3 sequence (DNA): TGTGCCAGTAGTATATGGGGGGGATCACCCCTCCACTTT.

This chain links TRBV7-9 with TRBJ1-1; TRBD1 matches at 9 bases. CDR1 is SEHNR and CDR2 is FQNEAQ in the germline V gene (reference sequence). The V gene end was trimmed by 4 bases and the J gene end by 5 bases; junction bases not matched to a gene: 8. The CDR3 runs 15 residues. The CDR3 bases are TGTGCCAGCAGCTCCCCAGGACAGGGGTGGACTGAAGCTTTCTTT. Protein: CASSSPGQGWTEAFF.

The chain links TRBV7-4 to TRBJ2-7, with D hard to call. V shed 3 bases and J shed 5 bases, with 11 bases lying between them. The CDR3 sequence is 13 residues long. Germline loops: CDR1 SGHVT, CDR2 SQSDAQ. The CDR3 is CASSFSGLDEQYF. As DNA, the CDR3 is TGTGCCAGCAGCTTTTCAGGCCTTGACGAGCAGTACTTC.

This clonotype was counted ten times or more. The CDR3 loop reads CASSRGAGVTDTQYF. DNA for the CDR3: TGTGCCAGCAGCCGGGGGGCGGGGGTTACAGATACGCAGTATTTT. The chain has TRBV7-8 and TRBJ2-3, with TRBD2 as a possible D gene (7 bases). V was trimmed by 5 bases and J by 3 bases, leaving 15 bases between them. This CDR3 is built from 15 residues. In germline, CDR1 is SGHVS, CDR2 FQNEAQ.

This clonotype was seen ten or more times. The V call is TRBV6-2 or TRBV6-3, the J call TRBJ1-1; 8 bases match TRBD1. Trimming took 0 bases from V and 11 from J; bases not matched to a gene: 14. Germline V lookup: CDR1 MNHEY, CDR2 SVGEGT. This CDR3 has 16 residues. For the CDR3, the DNA is TGTGCCAGCAGTTACTCGACCATCGGGGACAGGTATTCGGCTTTCTTT. Translated, it gives CASSYSTIGDRYSAFF.

As regards this clonotype: A single base separates this from a much larger clone, so it may be a read error. V is TRBV28 and J is TRBJ1-2; 8 bases map to TRBD1. There are 14 residues in the CDR3. CDR1 MDHEN and CDR2 SYDVKM come from the germline V gene. The CDR3 loop is CAGSYPSGQDGYTF. For the CDR3, the DNA is TGTGCCGGCAGTTATCCGTCGGGACAGGATGGCTACACCTTC.

This clonotype has ten or more counts. This sequence joins TRBV5-6 and TRBJ1-5; 7 positions match TRBD1. J was trimmed by 1 base and V by 2 bases; bases with no gene match: 0. This CDR3 has 14 residues. CDR1 and CDR2 (germline): SGHDT, YYEEEE. The CDR3 loop reads CASSLQGSNQPQHF. Here the CDR3 DNA reads TGTGCCAGCAGCTTACAGGGGAGCAATCAGCCCCAGCATTTT.

The chain has TRBV24-1 and TRBJ2-1; 9 bases are a match to TRBD1. The V gene's germline CDR1 is KGHDR and CDR2 SFDVKD. This CDR3 is 15 amino acids long. Trimming took 0 bases from V and 9 from J; bases not matched to a gene: 5. CDR3 region: CATSDLGQGPREQFF. As DNA, the CDR3 is TGTGCCACCAGTGATTTGGGACAGGGGCCTCGTGAGCAGTTCTTC.

The V gene is TRBV19, the J gene TRBJ2-1; D gene unclear. The CDR3 consists of 14 residues. V was pared by 7 bases and J by 3 bases, with 13 bases between. The germline V gene has CDR1 LNHDA and CDR2 SQIVND (reference sequence). The CDR3 protein is CASKVSLSYNEQFF. CDR3 DNA: TGTGCCAGTAAGGTCTCCCTGAGCTACAATGAGCAGTTCTTC.

The chain carries TRBV28 and TRBJ1-5, with a tentative D call TRBD1 (5 bases). The CDR3 is 19 amino acids. Trimming took 6 bases from V and 0 from J, leaving 24 bases between them. Germline loops: CDR1 MDHEN, CDR2 SYDVKM. CDR3 sequence reads: CASRGQDSLWGNSNQPQHF. CDR3 sequence (DNA): TGTGCCAGCAGGGGCCAAGACAGCCTTTGGGGTAATAGCAATCAGCCCCAGCATTTT.

Concerning this clonotype itself: With a much larger clone just one base away, this may be a read error. The chain combines TRBV27 with TRBJ2-3; tentative D call: TRBD1 (6 bases). Germline-derived CDR1 and CDR2 are MNHEY and SMNVEV (reference sequence). CDR3 length: 13 residues. Between the trimmed V and J ends, which lost 6 bases and 4 bases, there was a span of 11 bases. CDR3 in DNA: TGTGCCAGCAGGTTTGGGGGCGCAGATACGCAGTATTTT. It yields the protein CASRFGGADTQYF.

The V gene is TRBV5-1, the J gene TRBJ2-6; possible D gene TRBD1, 5 bases. The CDR3 is 15 residues long. Germline V gene data show CDR1 as SGHRS and CDR2 as YFSETQ. The V gene lost 4 bases and the J gene lost 0 bases, with 8 bases spanning the gap. CDR3 sequence (DNA): TGCGCCAGCAGCCTGGACACCTCTGGGGCCAACGTCCTGACTTTC. It encodes CASSLDTSGANVLTF.

This clonotype was observed a handful of times. The chain joins TRBV20-1 to TRBJ1-1; TRBD1 agrees at 7 bases. V gave up 0 bases and J gave up 4 bases; unmatched junction bases: 5. The CDR3 contains 14 residues. Per germline, CDR1 DFQATT and CDR2 SNEGSKA (reference sequence). CDR3 protein: CSARDFRTGTEAFF. CDR3 DNA: TGCAGTGCTAGAGATTTTAGGACAGGCACTGAAGCTTTCTTT.

The chain is built from TRBV4-1 and TRBJ2-7; D gene uncertain. Germline CDR1 reads MGHRA; CDR2 reads YSYEKL. This CDR3 region has 15 residues. With 4 bases removed from V and 0 bases from J, the gap between germline ends came to 13 bases. The CDR3 protein is CASSPGFGSSYEQYF. The CDR3 DNA follows: TGCGCCAGCAGCCCCGGGTTTGGCTCCTCCTACGAGCAGTACTTC.

The chain links TRBV5-4 to TRBJ2-1; TRBD2 matches 7 bases. Trimming took 3 bases from V and 9 from J; bases not matched to a gene: 3. Germline V CDR1 and CDR2: SGHNT, YYREEE (reference sequence). The CDR3 has 12 amino acids. The CDR3 reads CASSWGGIEQFF. The CDR3 region has the DNA TGTGCCAGCAGCTGGGGGGGGATTGAGCAGTTCTTC.

The chain recombines TRBV7-4 with TRBJ2-1, with D unclear. CDR1 SGHVT and CDR2 SQSDAQ come from the germline V gene. Trimming left V 4 bases short and J 7 bases short, with 29 bases between. The CDR3 sequence is 19 residues long. The CDR3 sequence: CASSSNAHLTKPPLNEQFF. CDR3 coding DNA: TGTGCCAGCAGCTCCAACGCCCACCTAACTAAACCTCCCCTGAATGAGCAGTTCTTC.

This clonotype was recorded at least ten times. The V gene is TRBV19, the J gene TRBJ1-1, with D hard to call. In germline, CDR1 is LNHDA, CDR2 SQIVND (reference sequence). V shed 4 bases and J shed 4 bases, with 16 bases lying between them. The CDR3 consists of 15 residues. The CDR3 is CASSTLTRAGTEAFF. CDR3 bases: TGTGCCAGTAGTACCCTGACCCGCGCTGGCACTGAAGCTTTCTTT. The full variable domain, in which reference TRBV19 and TRBJ1-1 provide the parts outside the CDR3, is DGGITQSPKYLFRKEGQNVTLSCEQNLNHDAMYWYRQDPGQGLRLIYYSQIVNDFQKGDIAEGYSVSREKKESFPLTVTSAQKNPTAFYLCASSTLTRAGTEAFFGQGTRLTVV.

Regarding this clonotype: With a much larger clone just one base away, this may be a read error. V is TRBV18 and J is TRBJ1-1; D gene unclear. Germline values: CDR1 KGHSH, CDR2 LQKENI. V was pared by 4 bases and J by 2 bases, with 8 bases between. The CDR3 sequence is 13 residues long. As DNA, the CDR3 is TGTGCCAGCTCACTACTAAGAAACACTGAAGCTTTCTTT. Translating it yields CASSLLRNTEAFF.

This clonotype has more than one count but fewer than ten. The chain uses TRBV27 and TRBJ2-6; D not certain. Trimming took off 7 bases at V and 2 bases at J, with 12 bases between the two ends. The germline gives CDR1 MNHEY, CDR2 SMNVEV (reference sequence). The CDR3 consists of 15 residues. CDR3 in amino acids: CASTVGVPGANVLTF. CDR3 nucleotide sequence: TGTGCCAGCACGGTTGGGGTCCCTGGGGCCAACGTCCTGACTTTC.

This clonotype has a count of ten or more. The genes are TRBV7-2 and TRBJ2-2; no firm D call. CDR1 is SGHTA and CDR2 is FQGNSA in the germline V gene. This CDR3 contains 14 residues. V lost 7 bases, J lost 4 bases, and 13 bases lay in between. The CDR3 spells CASTPQVGTGELFF. In nucleotides, the CDR3 is TGTGCCAGCACCCCTCAGGTTGGCACCGGGGAGCTGTTTTTT.

CDR3: CASSPSLGQYF. DNA for the CDR3: TGTGCCAGCAGCCCGTCGCTTGGGCAGTACTTC. This chain uses TRBV5-5 with TRBJ2-7; no reliable D call. Germline V gene data show CDR1 as SGHKS and CDR2 as YYEKEE (reference sequence). This CDR3 contains 11 residues. V lost 4 bases and J 9 bases, leaving 11 bases between the germline ends.

The gene calls are TRBV19 and TRBJ1-2; D may be TRBD1 (6 bases). The CDR3 sequence is 13 residues long. V gave up 5 bases and J gave up 5 bases, with 12 bases separating them. CDR1 and CDR2 (germline): LNHDA, SQIVND (reference sequence). DNA for the CDR3: TGTGCCAGTAGTGTGACAGGAAAATATGGCTACACCTTC. It codes for CASSVTGKYGYTF.